This entry lists 23 T cell receptor beta chains sequenced from one sample in a study of blood T cell repertoires in COVID-19. Profiled with immunoSEQ multiplex PCR; TCRdb holds only in-frame clones, not every one. This sample has about 54,000 clones, with 90% found just once. The specimen was peripheral blood. Receptors were obtained from a middle-aged man with acute or convalescent COVID-19.

In this sample, this clone turned up a few times. The chain joins TRBV28 to TRBJ1-6, with D perhaps TRBD1 (5 bases). V was clipped by 4 bases and J by 10 bases, with 14 bases between them. CDR1 MDHEN and CDR2 SYDVKM come from the germline V gene. The CDR3 is 14 residues long. The CDR3 here is CASSSGTWGSPLHF. The CDR3 DNA reads TGTGCCAGCAGTTCTGGGACTTGGGGGTCACCCCTCCACTTT.

V usage is TRBV19 and J usage is TRBJ1-5; tentative D call: TRBD1 (6 bases). This CDR3 is built from 12 residues. Germline values: CDR1 LNHDA, CDR2 SQIVND (reference sequence). The V end lost 9 bases, the J end lost 4 bases, and 10 bases lay between the germline ends. The CDR3 DNA is TGTGCCAGCAGAGGGGGTAATCAGCCCCAGCATTTT. Protein sequence: CASRGGNQPQHF.

The chain couples TRBV7-9 to TRBJ1-1; D uncertain. This CDR3 has 15 amino acids. V gave up 1 base and J gave up 1 base, with 10 bases separating them. Per the germline V gene, CDR1 is SEHNR and CDR2 is FQNEAQ (reference sequence). In DNA form, the CDR3 reads TGTGCCAGCAGCTTAGTTGTCCAGGAGAACACTGAAGCTTTCTTT. Translated: CASSLVVQENTEAFF.

The J gene is TRBJ2-2, the V gene TRBV10-1; unclear D gene. Germline assignment: CDR1 WNHNN and CDR2 SYGVQD (reference sequence). This CDR3 has 13 amino acids. V was trimmed by 6 bases and J by 2 bases, leaving 7 bases between them. The CDR3 nucleotides are TGCGCCAGCAGAGACATAAACACCGGGGAGCTGTTTTTT. Encoded protein: CASRDINTGELFF.

This clone has only a few counts. The V gene is TRBV5-1, the J gene TRBJ2-3; 9 bases map to TRBD1. Germline lookup yields CDR1 SGHRS and CDR2 YFSETQ. The J segment lost 3 bases and the V segment lost 5 bases, leaving 7 bases of the junction unmatched. CDR3 size: 15 residues. The CDR3 loop is CASSPPTGGTDTQYF. CDR3 DNA: TGCGCCAGCAGTCCCCCGACAGGGGGGACAGATACGCAGTATTTT.

The chain recombines TRBV24-1 with TRBJ1-4; TRBD1 agrees at 9 bases. The germline V gene encodes CDR1 KGHDR and CDR2 SFDVKD. Unmatched junction bases numbered 4, after V lost 3 bases and J lost 6 bases. The CDR3 spans 15 residues. This chain's CDR3 is CATSDPGTGHEKLFF. In DNA form, the CDR3 reads TGTGCCACCAGTGATCCCGGGACAGGGCATGAAAAACTGTTTTTT.

The J gene is TRBJ1-4, the V gene TRBV19; TRBD1 might be the D (5 bases). Trimming left V 6 bases short and J 2 bases short, with 16 bases between. This CDR3 spans 16 amino acids. Germline V lookup: CDR1 LNHDA, CDR2 SQIVND (reference sequence). The CDR3: CASRILNQGTNEKLFF. CDR3 in DNA: TGTGCCAGTAGAATATTGAACCAGGGCACTAATGAAAAACTGTTTTTT.

The rearrangement joins TRBV6-7 to TRBJ1-5; 10 bases map to TRBD1. TRBV6-7 is classed as an ORF, of uncertain function. The V segment lost 5 bases and the J segment 4 bases; nucleotides outside the gene matches: 5. The CDR3 spans 15 residues. CDR3 protein: CASSHRDRGNQPQHF. DNA of the CDR3: TGTGCCAGCAGTCACCGGGACAGGGGTAATCAGCCCCAGCATTTT.

The genes are TRBV19 and TRBJ1-2; a weak D match, TRBD1 (5 bases). The germline CDR1 and CDR2 sequences are LNHDA and SQIVND (reference sequence). The CDR3 runs 13 residues. Trimming cost V 9 bases and J 3 bases, with 14 bases left between them. CDR3 region: CASEFPGDYGYTF. CDR3 bases: TGTGCCAGCGAATTCCCGGGGGACTATGGCTACACCTTC.

J is TRBJ1-4 and V is TRBV7-9; the D is unclear. CDR3 length equals 15 residues. V shed 5 bases and J shed 3 bases, with 13 bases lying between them. Germline CDR1 SEHNR, CDR2 FQNEAQ (reference sequence). Written as DNA, the CDR3 is TGTGCCAGCAGCCCTACGGCCAGGCCTAATGAAAAACTGTTTTTT. Protein sequence: CASSPTARPNEKLFF.

The gene calls are TRBV11-3 and TRBJ2-1; D ambiguous. The ends were cut back, 3 bases at V and 0 bases at J, with 12 bases in the middle. Germline V gene sequence: CDR1 SGHNT, CDR2 YENEEA. CDR3 length equals 16 residues. The CDR3 sequence: CASSFITGSSYNEQFF. CDR3 nucleotides: TGTGCCAGCAGCTTTATTACTGGTAGCTCCTACAATGAGCAGTTCTTC.

The chain recombines TRBV18 with TRBJ2-7, with 8 nucleotides matching TRBD1. The CDR3 consists of 17 residues. Losses at the gene ends were 3 bases for V and 1 base for J; bases not matched to a gene: 11. CDR1 KGHSH and CDR2 LQKENI come from the germline V gene. The chain's CDR3 is CASSPSGDRLLSYEQYF. The CDR3 DNA follows: TGTGCCAGCTCACCCTCGGGGGACAGGCTTCTTTCCTACGAGCAGTACTTC.

The V and J genes are TRBV27 and TRBJ2-3, with D uncertain. The CDR3 is 14 amino acids. Between the trimmed V and J ends, which lost 2 bases and 0 bases, there was a span of 6 bases. Per germline, CDR1 MNHEY and CDR2 SMNVEV (reference sequence). CDR3 nucleotides: TGTGCCAGCAGTTTAGGGCTTAGCACAGATACGCAGTATTTT. Its translation: CASSLGLSTDTQYF.

V gene TRBV4-1 combines with J gene TRBJ2-7; 11 bases agree with TRBD1. Germline V gene sequence: CDR1 MGHRA, CDR2 YSYEKL. This CDR3 is built from 16 residues. V shed 0 bases, J shed 9 bases, and the junction held 10 bases outside the gene matches. The CDR3 sequence is CASSQEGGTGGRGQYF. As DNA, the CDR3 is TGCGCCAGCAGCCAAGAAGGAGGGACAGGGGGTAGAGGGCAGTACTTC.

V gene TRBV6-5 combines with J gene TRBJ1-4; 9 bases are shared with TRBD1. With V trimmed by 6 bases and J by 8 bases, 4 bases remained unmatched. This CDR3 has 13 residues. In germline, CDR1 is MNHEY, CDR2 SVGAGI. CDR3 region: CASRGQGLEKLFF. The CDR3 coding sequence is TGTGCCAGCAGAGGACAGGGGTTGGAAAAACTGTTTTTT.

This rearrangement joins TRBV7-8 to TRBJ1-1; a possible D gene is TRBD1 (6 bases). This CDR3 is 15 amino acids long. The germline CDR1 and CDR2 sequences are SGHVS and FQNEAQ. V lost 5 bases and J lost 2, with 15 bases in between. In DNA, the CDR3 is TGTGCCAGCAGCAGCCGCGGGGGCGAAAACACTGAAGCTTTCTTT. As protein: CASSSRGGENTEAFF.

The chain links TRBV10-1 to TRBJ2-5; 9 bases match TRBD1. Germline CDR1 is WNHNN and CDR2 is SYGVQD (reference sequence). The V and J ends lost 7 bases and 5 bases, in that order; junction bases with no gene match: 5. The length of the CDR3 is 13 residues. The CDR3 DNA follows: TGCGCCAGCAATCGACAGGGGGACGAGACCCAGTACTTC. Translating it yields CASNRQGDETQYF.

The CDR3 spells CASSWTSGKQFF. As DNA, the CDR3 is TGTGCCAGCAGTTGGACTAGCGGGAAGCAGTTCTTC. The chain joins TRBV2 to TRBJ2-1; 12 nucleotides agree with TRBD2. The CDR3 length is 12 residues. The V segment lost 5 bases and the J segment 11 bases; nucleotides outside the gene matches: 1. Per germline, CDR1 SNHLY and CDR2 FYNNEI.

The chain is built from TRBV27 and TRBJ2-3, with TRBD1 matching 8 bases. CDR3 length: 15 residues. Germline V gene data show CDR1 as MNHEY and CDR2 as SMNVEV (reference sequence). V gave up 5 bases and J gave up 0 bases; unmatched junction bases: 4. The CDR3 reads CASSARDRSTDTQYF. The CDR3 nucleotides are TGTGCCAGCAGTGCCCGGGACAGGAGCACAGATACGCAGTATTTT.

This clone has a single count. This rearrangement joins TRBV6-5 to TRBJ1-1, with TRBD1 matching 7 bases. Trimming removed 6 bases from V and 4 bases from J; junction bases left unmatched: 11. The CDR3 covers 15 residues. Germline CDR1 and CDR2: MNHEY and SVGAGI. Here the CDR3 DNA reads TGTGCCAGCAGGATCTCAGGGGGTCTAGGCACTGAAGCTTTCTTT. Translated, it gives CASRISGGLGTEAFF.

The chain combines TRBV7-2 with TRBJ2-6; 7 nucleotides agree with TRBD1. The CDR3 is 16 residues long. CDR1 and CDR2 (germline): SGHTA, FQGNSA. The V gene end was trimmed by 5 bases and the J gene end by 1 base; junction bases not matched to a gene: 5. The CDR3 DNA reads as TGTGCCAGCAGCCCGGAACAGGGGTCTGGGGCCAACGTCCTGACTTTC. This codes for CASSPEQGSGANVLTF.

The chain combines TRBV29-1 with TRBJ1-5, with D possibly TRBD1 on 6 matching bases. The V end was cut by 5 bases, the J end by 9 bases, with 14 bases between. Germline V gene sequence: CDR1 SQVTM, CDR2 ANQGSEA. The CDR3 extends over 12 amino acids. The CDR3 protein is CSVTRGSGPQHF. The CDR3 nucleotides are TGCAGCGTTACAAGGGGGTCGGGGCCCCAGCATTTT.

The chain combines TRBV25-1 with TRBJ1-6; 7 positions agree with TRBD1. From germline, CDR1 is MGHDK and CDR2 SYGVNS. V shed 1 base and J 9 bases; nucleotides not matched to a gene: 3. This CDR3 has 14 residues. CDR3 region: CASSELAGGSPLHF. The CDR3 DNA reads as TGTGCCAGCAGTGAATTGGCAGGGGGTTCACCCCTCCACTTT. The full variable domain, in which reference TRBV25-1 and TRBJ1-6 provide the parts outside the CDR3, is EADIYQTPRYLVIGTGKKITLECSQTMGHDKMYWYQQDPGMELHLIHYSYGVNSTEKGDLSSESTVSRIRTEHFPLTLESARPSHTSQYLCASSELAGGSPLHFGNGTRLTVT.